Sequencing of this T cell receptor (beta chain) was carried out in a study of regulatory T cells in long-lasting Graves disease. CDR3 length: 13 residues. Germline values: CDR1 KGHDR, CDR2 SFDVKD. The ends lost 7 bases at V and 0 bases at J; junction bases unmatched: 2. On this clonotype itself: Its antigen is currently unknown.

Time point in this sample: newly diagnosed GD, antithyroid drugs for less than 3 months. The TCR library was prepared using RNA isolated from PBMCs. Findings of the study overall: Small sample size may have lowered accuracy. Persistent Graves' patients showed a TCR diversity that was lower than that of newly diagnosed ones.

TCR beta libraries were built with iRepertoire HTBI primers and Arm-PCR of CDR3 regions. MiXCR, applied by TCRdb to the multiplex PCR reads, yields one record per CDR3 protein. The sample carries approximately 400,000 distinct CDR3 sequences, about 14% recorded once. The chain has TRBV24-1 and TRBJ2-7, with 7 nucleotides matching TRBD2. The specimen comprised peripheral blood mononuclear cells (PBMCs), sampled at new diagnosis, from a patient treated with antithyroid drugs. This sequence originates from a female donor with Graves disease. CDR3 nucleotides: TGTGCCACCAGCAGCGGGGCCTCCTACGAGCAGTACTTC. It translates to CATSSGASYEQYF.